Detailed here is one T cell receptor beta chain. This specimen belongs to a study of blood T cell repertoires in COVID-19. Study in general: Collection of acute and convalescent COVID-19 samples took place in the United States, Italy and Spain.

Profiling relied on immunoSEQ multiplex PCR, and the TCRdb table lists in-frame clones only, not all of them. The repertoire holds about 350,000 clones, with approximately 84% as singletons. CDR3 length equals 13 residues. The V end lost 6 bases, the J end lost 7 bases, and 15 bases lay between the germline ends. The study drew participants aged roughly 18 to 95 years from about two dozen US areas. Sequencing input: PBMCs or T cells enriched from blood (not recorded which). The V and J genes are TRBV12-3 or TRBV12-4 and TRBJ1-1; D remains ambiguous. The TCR sequence derives from a young woman who had recovered from COVID-19. The CDR3 is CASRKAIGGEAFF. In DNA, the CDR3 is TGTGCCAGCAGGAAGGCCATCGGCGGTGAAGCTTTCTTT.